This is a list of T cell receptor beta chains from one sample in a study of blood T cell repertoires in COVID-19. Produced via immunoSEQ multiplex PCR; TCRdb's table is partial and in-frame only. The profile shows 300,000 to 400,000 clones, about 86% of them singletons. Sequencing used PBMCs or T cells enriched from blood (not recorded which). These receptors were obtained from a woman aged 40 to 50 with acute COVID-19. The CDR3 runs from the conserved cysteine through the conserved F or W. D genes are given only for firm matches. A row's size may be missing; if present it is once, few, many or a size class.

j_call	clone_size	d_call	v_call	cdr3_aa	cdr3_nt
TRBJ1-4	-	-	TRBV3-1/TRBV3-2	CASSQGRETNEKLFF	TGTGCCAGCAGCCAAGGCAGGGAAACTAATGAAAAACTGTTTTTT
TRBJ1-2	-	TRBD1	TRBV6-5	CASSWTGGSGYTF	TGTGCCAGCAGTTGGACAGGTGGCTCTGGCTACACCTTC
TRBJ2-5	-	-	TRBV5-1	CASSLAYSDQETQYF	TGCGCCAGCAGCTTGGCCTATAGCGACCAAGAGACCCAGTACTTC
TRBJ1-1	few	-	TRBV7-9	CASFPGREGREAFF	TGTGCCAGCTTCCCCGGCAGGGAGGGACGGGAAGCTTTCTTT
TRBJ1-1	-	-	TRBV7-9	CASSDPGTPNTEAFF	TGTGCCAGCAGCGACCCAGGAACCCCGAACACTGAAGCTTTCTTT
TRBJ2-2	-	-	TRBV28	CAGQSIITGELFF	TGTGCCGGCCAAAGTATAATCACCGGGGAGCTGTTTTTT
TRBJ1-5	-	-	TRBV2	CASSEGTGNQPQHF	TGTGCCAGCAGTGAAGGAACAGGCAATCAGCCCCAGCATTTT
TRBJ2-7	-	TRBD2	TRBV5-4	CASSQGLAGVEQYF	TGTGCCAGCAGCCAGGGACTAGCGGGAGTCGAGCAGTACTTC
TRBJ2-3	once	TRBD2	TRBV11-2	CASSTQRLAGTDTQYF	TGTGCCAGCAGCACGCAAAGACTAGCGGGCACAGATACGCAGTATTTT
TRBJ2-1	-	TRBD2	TRBV13	CASSSGLAGGNEQFF	TGTGCCAGCAGCTCGGGACTAGCGGGAGGGAATGAGCAGTTCTTC
TRBJ1-6	-	TRBD1	TRBV19	CASRNRTGGFSPLHF	TGTGCCAGTAGGAATCGGACAGGGGGCTTTTCACCCCTCCACTTT
TRBJ1-2	-	-	TRBV3-1/TRBV3-2	CASSTGQLSGYTF	TGTGCCAGCAGCACCGGACAGTTGAGTGGCTACACCTTC
TRBJ2-7	once	TRBD1	TRBV19	CASKYGTGDYEQYF	TGTGCCAGTAAGTACGGGACAGGAGACTACGAGCAGTACTTC
TRBJ2-5	-	TRBD1	TRBV6-1	CASSDNRGTQYF	TGTGCCAGCAGTGACAACAGGGGGACCCAGTACTTC
TRBJ2-1	-	-	TRBV18	CASSRQFSGSYNEQFF	TGTGCCAGCTCACGTCAGTTTTCGGGCTCCTACAATGAGCAGTTCTTC
TRBJ2-6	-	TRBD1	TRBV9	CASSPRGQGASGANVLTF	TGTGCCAGCAGCCCCCGAGGACAGGGGGCTTCTGGGGCCAACGTCCTGACTTTC
TRBJ2-2	-	TRBD1	TRBV10-3	CAIRTGTGSTGELFF	TGTGCCATCAGGACCGGGACAGGGAGCACCGGGGAGCTGTTTTTT
TRBJ1-5	-	-	TRBV28	CASSALRDGGYQPQHF	TGTGCCAGCAGTGCCCTCCGGGACGGAGGGTATCAGCCCCAGCATTTT
TRBJ1-6	-	-	TRBV6-2/TRBV6-3	CASSAGLIPLHF	TGTGCCAGCAGCGCGGGTCTTATTCCCCTCCACTTT
TRBJ2-4	-	TRBD1	TRBV5-1	CASSLQTGGMNIQYF	TGCGCCAGCAGCCTCCAGACAGGGGGCATGAACATTCAGTACTTC
TRBJ2-5	-	-	TRBV18	CASSPRAGTQETQYF	TGTGCCAGCTCACCACGGGCAGGAACCCAAGAGACCCAGTACTTC
TRBJ1-2	-	-	TRBV24-1	CATSDPLTGTNGYTF	TGTGCCACCAGTGACCCCTTGACAGGCACCAATGGCTACACCTTC
TRBJ1-3	-	-	TRBV18	CASSPPGKPGNTIYF	TGTGCCAGCTCACCTCCAGGGAAGCCTGGAAACACCATATATTTT
TRBJ1-5	-	TRBD1	TRBV19	CASSIRGQGGQPQHF	TGTGCCAGTAGTATTCGCGGACAGGGCGGTCAGCCCCAGCATTTT
TRBJ2-6	-	-	TRBV27	CASSLRVTGANVLTF	TGTGCCAGCAGTCTGAGGGTAACTGGGGCCAACGTCCTGACTTTC
TRBJ1-3	-	-	TRBV11-2	CASSIRDKGNTIYF	TGTGCCAGCAGCATCAGGGATAAGGGAAACACCATATATTTT
TRBJ1-6	few	TRBD1	TRBV10-3	CAISESAGGSLHF	TGTGCCATCAGTGAGTCGGCAGGGGGGTCCCTCCACTTT
TRBJ1-4	-	-	TRBV6-5	CASSYGAGLGEKLFF	TGTGCCAGCAGTTACGGCGCAGGGCTAGGGGAAAAACTGTTTTTT
TRBJ2-7	once	-	TRBV27	CASRPRGGYEQYF	TGTGCCAGCAGGCCCCGGGGAGGCTACGAGCAGTACTTC
TRBJ2-1	-	-	TRBV19	CASSMEYNEQFF	TGTGCCAGTAGTATGGAGTACAATGAGCAGTTCTTC
TRBJ1-3	-	TRBD1	TRBV27	CASSLFGWGQGVGGNTIYF	TGTGCCAGCAGTTTATTTGGCTGGGGACAGGGAGTTGGAGGAAACACCATATATTTT
TRBJ2-7	-	-	TRBV11-3	CASSFETGYEQYF	TGTGCCAGCAGCTTTGAGACAGGTTACGAGCAGTACTTC
TRBJ1-6	-	TRBD1	TRBV7-2	CASSSRQGLNSPLHF	TGTGCCAGCAGCTCCCGACAGGGACTCAATTCACCCCTCCACTTT
TRBJ2-1	-	-	TRBV15	CATSQEGSNEQFF	TGTGCCACCAGCCAGGAAGGGAGCAATGAGCAGTTCTTC
TRBJ2-7	-	-	TRBV19	CASSIVAGSLYEQYF	TGTGCCAGTAGTATAGTGGCCGGGTCCCTCTACGAGCAGTACTTC
TRBJ2-7	-	TRBD1	TRBV6-1	CASSDTGQGGRGYEQYF	TGTGCCAGCAGTGATACCGGACAGGGGGGTAGGGGGTACGAGCAGTACTTC
TRBJ2-1	-	-	TRBV2	CASSEGAVYNEQFF	TGTGCCAGCAGTGAAGGGGCAGTATACAATGAGCAGTTCTTC
TRBJ1-5	-	TRBD1	TRBV7-9	CASSLEGQNSNQPQHF	TGTGCCAGCAGCTTAGAGGGACAGAATAGCAATCAGCCCCAGCATTTT
TRBJ1-1	-	TRBD1	TRBV29-1	CSVGQGATEAFF	TGCAGCGTTGGACAGGGGGCCACTGAAGCTTTCTTT
TRBJ1-3	-	-	TRBV27	CASRPTGTSGNTIYF	TGTGCCAGCCGCCCGACAGGCACCTCTGGAAACACCATATATTTT
TRBJ1-2	-	TRBD1	TRBV3-1/TRBV3-2	CASSQPGTGLSNYGYTF	TGTGCCAGCAGCCAACCCGGGACAGGGTTATCTAACTATGGCTACACCTTC
TRBJ1-2	once	TRBD1	TRBV28	CASSSSGTGVDGYTF	TGTGCCAGCAGTTCCTCCGGGACAGGGGTGGATGGCTACACCTTC
TRBJ2-1	-	-	TRBV29-1	CSVERGQVQFF	TGCAGCGTTGAACGTGGCCAGGTGCAGTTCTTC
TRBJ1-4	-	-	TRBV4-3	CASSRQVRGEKLFF	TGCGCCAGCAGTCGACAGGTCCGGGGCGAAAAACTGTTTTTT
TRBJ1-3	-	TRBD1	TRBV27	CASSLYSRGRGVSGNTIYF	TGTGCCAGCAGTTTATATTCCCGGGGCAGGGGGGTCTCTGGAAACACCATATATTTT
TRBJ1-2	-	-	TRBV28	CASSLMGFNPRGDYGYTF	TGTGCCAGCAGTTTAATGGGTTTCAACCCCCGCGGAGACTATGGCTACACCTTC
TRBJ2-2	-	-	TRBV5-6	CASSLGGTDTGELFF	TGTGCCAGCAGCTTGGGCGGGACGGACACCGGGGAGCTGTTTTTT
TRBJ1-2	few	TRBD1	TRBV6-5	CASSYWGQGDGYTF	TGTGCCAGCAGTTACTGGGGACAGGGGGATGGCTACACCTTC